This T cell receptor (beta chain) came from a study of T cells in Graves' hyperthyroidism and ophthalmopathy. Patients with uncontrolled infections, other autoimmune diseases, pregnancy or lactation were excluded. The V gene's germline CDR1 is LNHDA and CDR2 SQIVND (reference sequence). V lost 5 bases and J lost 8, with 18 bases in between. This CDR3 comprises 15 residues. TCR beta CDR3 regions were amplified from RNA transcripts. The HTBI primer set was used in a first-round RT-PCR of the TCR CDR3. TCRdb analysed the multiplex PCR reads with MiXCR anew, one entry per CDR3 protein. This sample has about 380,000 distinct CDR3 sequences; about 13% occur once, and the top ten carry about a fifth.

This receptor was identified in a man aged 25 to 45 with Graves' hyperthyroidism that later progressed to Graves' ophthalmopathy. Sequenced sample: blood. The chain recombines TRBV19 with TRBJ1-4; D possibly corresponds to TRBD1 (5 bases). The CDR3 DNA follows: TGTGCCAGTAGTGAGCCGGGGGAGAGTATGGAAAAACTGTTTTTT. Amino acid sequence: CASSEPGESMEKLFF. The full variable domain, its missing parts supplied by reference TRBV19 and TRBJ1-4, is DGGITQSPKYLFRKEGQNVTLSCEQNLNHDAMYWYRQDPGQGLRLIYYSQIVNDFQKGDIAEGYSVSREKKESFPLTVTSAQKNPTAFYLCASSEPGESMEKLFFGSGTQLSVL.